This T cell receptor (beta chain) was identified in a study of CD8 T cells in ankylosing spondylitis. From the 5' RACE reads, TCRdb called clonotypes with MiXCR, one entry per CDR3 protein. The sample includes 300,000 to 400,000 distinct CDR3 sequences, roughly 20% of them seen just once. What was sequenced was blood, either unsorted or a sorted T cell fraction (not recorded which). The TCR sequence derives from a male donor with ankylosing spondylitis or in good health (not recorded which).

This chain's CDR3 is CAWSEQGDQPQHF. CDR3 bases: TGTGCCTGGAGTGAGCAGGGAGATCAGCCCCAGCATTTT. The chain employs TRBV30 and TRBJ1-5; possibly TRBD1 for D (5 bases). The CDR3 loop spans 13 amino acids. V gave up 1 base and J gave up 5 bases, with 9 bases separating them. The germline V gene has CDR1 GTSNPN and CDR2 SVGIG (reference sequence).